The 11 T cell receptor beta chains listed next were all sequenced from one sample in a study of blood T cell repertoires in COVID-19. Assay: immunoSEQ multiplex PCR; the TCRdb copy retains only in-frame clones and omits some. This repertoire shows roughly 140,000 clones, 70% to 90% found once; its top ten account for 10% to 15%. Source material: peripheral blood. These receptors were collected from a man aged 55 to 70 with active or convalescent COVID-19.

This chain links TRBV4-2 with TRBJ2-1; TRBD2 aligns across 9 bases. The V gene end was trimmed by 0 bases and the J gene end by 4 bases; junction bases not matched to a gene: 4. This CDR3 comprises 16 residues. CDR1 LGHNA and CDR2 YNFKEQ come from the germline V gene. The CDR3 coding sequence is TGTGCCAGCAGCCAAGAGAGGACTAGCGTTTACAATGAGCAGTTCTTC. Protein product: CASSQERTSVYNEQFF.

The chain couples TRBV7-2 to TRBJ2-5, with 14 bases aligning to TRBD2. V was pared by 4 bases and J by 5 bases, with 12 bases of the junction left unmatched. CDR3 length equals 18 residues. The germline CDR1 and CDR2 sequences are SGHTA and FQGNSA. In DNA, the CDR3 is TGTGCCAGCAGCTCCCGACTAGCGGGAGGGCCGACTGGGGAGACCCAGTACTTC. Amino acids: CASSSRLAGGPTGETQYF.

The rearrangement uses TRBV20-1 and TRBJ2-5, with 7 bases fitting TRBD1. CDR1 and CDR2 (germline): DFQATT, SNEGSKA (reference sequence). CDR3 length: 14 residues. The V segment lost 3 bases and the J segment 5 bases; nucleotides outside the gene matches: 9. The CDR3 here is CSASQGVSRETQYF. DNA of the CDR3: TGCAGTGCTAGTCAGGGGGTCTCTAGGGAGACCCAGTACTTC.

The rearrangement uses TRBV2 and TRBJ1-6, with D uncertain. There are 15 residues in the CDR3. The V gene's germline CDR1 is SNHLY and CDR2 FYNNEI. V dropped 7 bases and J dropped 0 bases, with 10 bases sitting between them. The CDR3 here is CASTLRGSYNSPLHF. The CDR3 bases are TGTGCCAGCACCTTGCGGGGCTCCTATAATTCACCCCTCCACTTT.

V and J are TRBV20-1 and TRBJ1-2; no firm D call. CDR3 length equals 11 residues. With 2 bases removed from V and 8 bases from J, the gap between germline ends came to 9 bases. Per the germline V gene, CDR1 is DFQATT and CDR2 is SNEGSKA (reference sequence). The CDR3 DNA follows: TGCAGTGCTAGATGGATGCGGGGCTACACCTTC. Protein product: CSARWMRGYTF.

The rearrangement links TRBV5-1 to TRBJ1-1, with a tentative D call TRBD1 (6 bases). Trimming removed 3 bases at V and 5 bases at J, with 14 bases between. The CDR3 covers 14 residues. Germline assignment: CDR1 SGHRS and CDR2 YFSETQ. In DNA form, the CDR3 reads TGCGCCAGCAGCTGGCAGGGGCCGAGGACTGAAGCTTTCTTT. Its translation: CASSWQGPRTEAFF.

The chain combines TRBV13 with TRBJ2-3; 11 positions match TRBD2. CDR3 size: 17 residues. V shed 0 bases and J 0 bases; nucleotides not matched to a gene: 2. Germline CDR1 is PRHDT and CDR2 is FYEKMQ (reference sequence). The CDR3 reads CASSLGTSGASTDTQYF. The CDR3 DNA follows: TGTGCCAGCAGCTTAGGGACTAGCGGGGCTAGCACAGATACGCAGTATTTT.

CDR3 in amino acids: CASSITGGLGDTQYF. CDR3 bases: TGTGCCAGCAGCATTACAGGGGGCTTAGGAGATACGCAGTATTTT. The chain employs TRBV28 and TRBJ2-3; 9 nucleotides agree with TRBD1. The CDR3 is 15 residues long. Trimming took 6 bases from V and 5 from J; bases not matched to a gene: 9. Looked up from germline, CDR1 is MDHEN and CDR2 is SYDVKM.

This clone showed up just once. The J gene is TRBJ2-7, the V gene TRBV9; 12 bases agree with TRBD2. Trimming removed 6 bases from V and 2 bases from J; junction bases left unmatched: 21. The CDR3 covers 20 residues. The germline V gene encodes CDR1 SGDLS and CDR2 YYNGEE. The CDR3 region is CASIPNFPGLAGPRPYEQYF. DNA for the CDR3: TGTGCCAGCATTCCCAATTTTCCGGGACTAGCGGGCCCGAGGCCCTACGAGCAGTACTTC. Full variable domain (missing parts from reference TRBV9 and TRBJ2-7): DSGVTQTPKHLITATGQRVTLRCSPRSGDLSVYWYQQSLDQGLQFLIQYYNGEERAKGNILERFSAQQFPDLHSELNLSSLELGDSALYFCASIPNFPGLAGPRPYEQYFGPGTRLTVT.

The chain combines TRBV29-1 with TRBJ1-1; D is uncertain. Germline V gives CDR1 SQVTM, CDR2 ANQGSEA. The CDR3 totals 11 residues. CDR3: CTGWEGTEAFF. As DNA, the CDR3 is TGCACCGGGTGGGAGGGCACTGAAGCTTTCTTT.

This chain uses TRBV9 with TRBJ1-2; 8 bases are shared with TRBD1. There are 14 residues in the CDR3. The V gene end was trimmed by 0 bases and the J gene end by 4 bases; junction bases not matched to a gene: 2. Per the germline V gene, CDR1 is SGDLS and CDR2 is YYNGEE. The CDR3 reads CASSVGDRSYGYTF. Here the CDR3 DNA reads TGTGCCAGCAGCGTAGGGGACAGGAGCTATGGCTACACCTTC.